The sequence of this T cell receptor beta chain was determined in a study of cytomegalovirus exposure and HLA in healthy donors. Study results and limitations: Later on, an analysis found that several of the most significant clusters appeared to be linked to common viral pathogens, which included parvovirus B19.

CDR1 SGHRS and CDR2 YFSETQ come from the germline V gene. J gave up 2 bases and V 3 bases, and 1 base lay outside the gene matches. This CDR3 has 13 amino acids. The PCR employed 60 Vbeta primers together with 13 Jbeta primers. The assay was immunoSEQ multiplex PCR, and TCRdb's table has in-frame clones only and misses some. The listing contains 63,000 or so clones. Turning to this clone: Its specificity is unknown.

This receptor was identified in a boy aged 5-17 years in good health and CMV-seronegative. The chain uses TRBV5-1 and TRBJ2-7, with 8 bases identical to TRBD1. Sequences were obtained from PBMCs. CDR3: CASSSQGAYEQYF. The CDR3 nucleotides are TGCGCCAGCAGCTCACAGGGGGCCTACGAGCAGTACTTC.